This T cell receptor beta chain was recorded in a study of shared clonotypes between healthy human individuals. Overall study: Aged between 18 and 49, the donors were two women and three men.

All donors qualified as healthy HIV-negative adults and had experienced no recent acute infections or vaccinations. In this sample, this clone turned up a few times. Sequencing was at deep level. Investigators spread the genomic DNA of each subset evenly over several immunoSEQ plates. The protocol was immunoSEQ multiplex PCR, while the TCRdb copy is restricted to in-frame clones and leaves out a portion. The sample consists of about a million clones, around three quarters of them appearing once. V lost 6 bases and J 7 bases, leaving 10 bases between the germline ends. CDR1 MDHEN and CDR2 SYDVKM come from the germline V gene. The CDR3 is 12 amino acids.

The TCR originated in a man aged 18-30 years in good health. Some clones in this sample may be carry-over from other donors' samples. Material: memory CD4+ T cells from PBMCs. The subset: CD45RA-negative fraction. The chain uses TRBV28 and TRBJ1-5; D not certain. As DNA, the CDR3 is TGTGCCAGCAGGAAAACAACGCAGCCCCAGCATTTT. It yields the protein CASRKTTQPQHF.